This TCR beta chain was sequenced for a study of blood T cells in healthy people across ages. The study, taken as a whole, reports: The donors' CMV status was not determined, possibly confounding changes in expanded clonotypes.

With regard to this clonotype: Its antigen is not identified. One junction end does not reproduce the germline sequence, and a read error may be involved.

Sample-barcoded 5' priming and a J-beta primer mix drove a second PCR of roughly 7 to 11 cycles. TCRdb re-derived calls from the 5' RACE reads in MiXCR, one entry per CDR3 protein. The table has over a million distinct CDR3 sequences, approximately 59% seen once; the top ten hold over 6.5%. The CDR3 length is 14 residues. The sequenced sample was blood. The sequence was obtained from a man aged 18 to 30 in good health. The gene calls are TRBV12-3 or TRBV12-4 and TRBJ2-5; D possibly matches TRBD1 or TRBD2 (5 bases each). The CDR3, as DNA: TGTGCCAGCAGAAACCTGGGGGTTCCAGAGACTCAGTACTTC. Its protein is CASRNLGVPETQYF.